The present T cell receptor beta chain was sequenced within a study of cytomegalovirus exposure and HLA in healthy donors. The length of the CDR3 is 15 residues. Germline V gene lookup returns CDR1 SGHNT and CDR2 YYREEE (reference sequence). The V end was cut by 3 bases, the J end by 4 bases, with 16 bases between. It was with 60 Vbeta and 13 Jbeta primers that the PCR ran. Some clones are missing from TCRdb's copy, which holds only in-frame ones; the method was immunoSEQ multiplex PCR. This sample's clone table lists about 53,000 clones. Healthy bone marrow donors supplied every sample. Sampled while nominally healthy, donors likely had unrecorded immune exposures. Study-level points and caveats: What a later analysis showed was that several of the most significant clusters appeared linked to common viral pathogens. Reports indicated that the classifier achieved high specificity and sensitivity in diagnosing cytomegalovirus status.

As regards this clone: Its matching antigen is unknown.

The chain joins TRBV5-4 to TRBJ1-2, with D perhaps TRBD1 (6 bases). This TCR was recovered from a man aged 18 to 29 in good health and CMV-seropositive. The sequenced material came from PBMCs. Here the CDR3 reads CASSSDPGTSYGYTF. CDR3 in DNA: TGTGCCAGCAGCTCAGACCCCGGGACATCCTATGGCTACACCTTC.